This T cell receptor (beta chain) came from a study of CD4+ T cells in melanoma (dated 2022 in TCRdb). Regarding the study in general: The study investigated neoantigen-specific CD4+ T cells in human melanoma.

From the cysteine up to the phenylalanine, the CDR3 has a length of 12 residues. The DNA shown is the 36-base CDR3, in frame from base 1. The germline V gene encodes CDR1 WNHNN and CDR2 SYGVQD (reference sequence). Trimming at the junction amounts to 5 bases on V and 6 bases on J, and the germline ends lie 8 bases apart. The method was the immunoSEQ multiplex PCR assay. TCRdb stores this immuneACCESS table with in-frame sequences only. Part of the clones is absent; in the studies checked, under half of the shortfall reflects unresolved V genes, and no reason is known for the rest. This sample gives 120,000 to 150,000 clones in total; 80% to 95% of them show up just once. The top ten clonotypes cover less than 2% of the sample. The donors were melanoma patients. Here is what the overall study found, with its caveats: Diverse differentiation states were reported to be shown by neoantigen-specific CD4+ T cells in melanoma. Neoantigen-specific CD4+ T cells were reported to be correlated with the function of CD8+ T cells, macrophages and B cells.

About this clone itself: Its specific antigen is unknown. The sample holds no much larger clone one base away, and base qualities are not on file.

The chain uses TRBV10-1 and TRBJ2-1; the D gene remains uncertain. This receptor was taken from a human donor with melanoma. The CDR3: CASSSLSNEQFF. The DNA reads TGCGCCAGCAGTAGTCTCTCCAATGAGCAGTTCTTC.